Each of the 13 T cell receptor beta chains below was sequenced from the same sample in a study of somatic mutations in cytotoxic T cells in rheumatoid arthritis. Measured with immunoSEQ multiplex PCR; TCRdb has only the in-frame clones, and not every one. The repertoire includes 20,000 to 25,000 clones, 86% of them detected once, and approximately 17% sits in the top ten. The specimen was CD8+ T cells sorted from blood. The receptors shown here come from a woman between 50 and 59 years old in good health.

CDR3: CASSQAGTSGETQYF. The DNA of the CDR3 is TGCGCCAGCAGCCAAGCCGGGACTAGCGGGGAGACCCAGTACTTC. This chain joins TRBV4-3 and TRBJ2-5, with 12 nucleotides matching TRBD2. This CDR3 has 15 amino acids. V shed 1 base and J 5 bases; nucleotides not matched to a gene: 2. The germline V gene encodes CDR1 LGHNA and CDR2 YSLEER.

This clone was seen a single time. V gene TRBV6-6 combines with J gene TRBJ2-5; tentatively, D is TRBD1 (5 bases). V was shortened by 2 bases and J by 5 bases, with 9 bases between the two germline ends. Germline lookup yields CDR1 MNHNY and CDR2 SVGAGI (reference sequence). This CDR3 spans 13 amino acids. The CDR3 nucleotides read TGTGCCAGCAGTTACGCCTACAGGGAGACCCAGTACTTC. This encodes CASSYAYRETQYF.

The chain links TRBV13 to TRBJ2-7, with D uncertain. This CDR3 has 12 residues. Germline V CDR1 and CDR2: PRHDT, FYEKMQ (reference sequence). Trimming removed 2 bases from V and 1 base from J, with 3 bases in between. The CDR3 protein is CASSLSSYEQYF. In DNA form, the CDR3 reads TGTGCCAGCAGCTTAAGTTCCTACGAGCAGTACTTC.

The chain combines TRBV25-1 with TRBJ2-1; D ambiguous. Trimming took 4 bases from V and 2 from J, leaving 6 bases between them. The CDR3 sequence is 13 residues long. Germline V gene lookup returns CDR1 MGHDK and CDR2 SYGVNS. CDR3 DNA sequence: TGTGCCAGCAGTGCGCTCACCTACAATGAGCAGTTCTTC. It codes for CASSALTYNEQFF.

The chain carries TRBV4-1 and TRBJ2-7, with no clear D. The germline V gene has CDR1 MGHRA and CDR2 YSYEKL. V was shortened by 4 bases and J by 3 bases, with 10 bases between the two germline ends. The CDR3 is 13 amino acids. The CDR3 nucleotides are TGCGCCAGCAGCCCATTCAGTGGCTACGAGCAGTACGTC. Translating it yields CASSPFSGYEQYV.

The chain combines TRBV6-5 with TRBJ1-2, with 8 bases identical to TRBD1. The CDR3 runs to 14 residues. From germline, CDR1 is MNHEY and CDR2 SVGAGI. Trimming at V came to 7 bases and at J to 8 bases, leaving 12 bases not matched to a gene. The DNA of the CDR3 is TGTGCCAGCAAACTGACAGGGGCGGCTTCGGGCTACACCTTC. Protein: CASKLTGAASGYTF.

The chain recombines TRBV9 with TRBJ2-1, with 7 bases fitting TRBD2. V dropped 3 bases and J dropped 9; count of bases not matched to a gene: 6. Germline V gene data show CDR1 as SGDLS and CDR2 as YYNGEE. This CDR3 comprises 13 residues. CDR3 loop: CASSGGSPGEQFF. The CDR3 DNA reads TGTGCCAGCAGCGGCGGGAGTCCGGGTGAGCAGTTCTTC.

CDR3 sequence: CASSQEPGQGVYGYTF. For the CDR3, the DNA is TGCGCCAGCAGCCAAGAACCGGGACAGGGGGTCTATGGCTACACCTTC. The V and J genes are TRBV4-1 and TRBJ1-2; TRBD1 aligns across 11 bases. The CDR3 covers 16 residues. Germline CDR1 and CDR2: MGHRA and YSYEKL. After removal of 0 bases from V and 4 bases from J, the junction contained 4 bases not matched to a gene.

The rearrangement links TRBV7-2 to TRBJ1-1, with 7 bases lining up with TRBD1. The CDR3 spans 17 residues. The ends lost 3 bases at V and 1 base at J; junction bases unmatched: 11. The germline V gene encodes CDR1 SGHTA and CDR2 FQGNSA. This chain's CDR3 is CASSFSHTGQRNTEAFF. CDR3 DNA: TGTGCCAGCAGCTTCTCCCACACGGGACAGAGGAACACTGAAGCTTTCTTT.

This clone has just one count. J is TRBJ1-1 and V is TRBV10-1; 7 bases match TRBD1. V shed 2 bases, J shed 1 base, and the junction held 22 bases outside the gene matches. Germline-derived CDR1 and CDR2 are WNHNN and SYGVQD (reference sequence). The CDR3 covers 21 residues. DNA of the CDR3: TGCGCCAGCAGTGAGCCACTCCGGGACAGAGCCTTCGAGTTACCGAACACTGAAGCTTTCTTT. It translates to CASSEPLRDRAFELPNTEAFF.

Only one count was recorded for this clone. The rearrangement links TRBV7-6 to TRBJ2-3; 8 nucleotides match TRBD2. The length of the CDR3 is 16 residues. Per the germline V gene, CDR1 is SGHVS and CDR2 is FNYEAQ. After removal of 5 bases from V and 6 bases from J, the junction contained 13 bases not matched to a gene. DNA for the CDR3: TGTGCCAGCAGCCCCGCGGGAGGCAACCTCGGCGATACGCAGTATTTT. Residues: CASSPAGGNLGDTQYF.

V is TRBV7-9 and J is TRBJ2-2; no clear D gene. The germline V gene has CDR1 SEHNR and CDR2 FQNEAQ (reference sequence). CDR3 length: 14 amino acids. V was cut by 5 bases and J by 6 bases, with 13 bases left in between. CDR3: CASSGPAGPGELFF. CDR3 DNA sequence: TGTGCCAGCAGCGGCCCGGCAGGTCCCGGGGAGCTGTTTTTT. The full variable domain, its missing parts supplied by reference TRBV7-9 and TRBJ2-2, is DTGVSQNPRHKITKRGQNVTFRCDPISEHNRLYWYRQTLGQGPEFLTYFQNEAQLEKSRLLSDRFSAERPKGSFSTLEIQRTEQGDSAMYLCASSGPAGPGELFFGEGSRLTVL.

A single count supports this clone. The J gene is TRBJ1-2, the V gene TRBV5-6, with D perhaps matching TRBD1 (5 bases). Trimming cost V 4 bases and J 0 bases, with 10 bases left between them. The CDR3 sequence is 14 residues long. Germline CDR1 SGHDT, CDR2 YYEEEE. CDR3 region: CASSRDSSNYGYTF. The CDR3 DNA follows: TGTGCCAGCAGCCGTGACAGCTCTAACTATGGCTACACCTTC.